A single sample gave rise to the 14 T cell receptor beta chains below, sequenced in a study of shared clonotypes between healthy human individuals. Using immunoSEQ multiplex PCR, the repertoire was profiled, and TCRdb retains in-frame clones only, with some absent. Of about 2.4 million clones listed, roughly 93% are singletons. The sequencing input was naive CD4+ T cells from PBMCs. Documented subset: CD45RA+ positively selected. The source is a man aged 18 to 30 in good health. Some clones in this sample may be carry-over from other donors' samples.

The chain carries TRBV5-4 and TRBJ2-4; D not resolved. The CDR3 is 15 amino acids. Trimming took 0 bases from V and 3 from J, leaving 10 bases between them. Germline CDR1 reads SGHNT; CDR2 reads YYREEE (reference sequence). This chain's CDR3 is CASSLDLNNKNIQYF. DNA of the CDR3: TGTGCCAGCAGCTTGGATCTTAATAACAAAAACATTCAGTACTTC.

The rearrangement joins TRBV2 to TRBJ2-3; 10 nucleotides match TRBD2. CDR3 length equals 14 residues. Germline loops: CDR1 SNHLY, CDR2 FYNNEI. V lost 6 bases, J lost 6 bases, and 6 bases stayed unmatched. The CDR3 protein is CASRRAGGSDTQYF. In DNA, the CDR3 is TGTGCCAGCAGGCGAGCGGGAGGGTCGGATACGCAGTATTTT.

The rearrangement joins TRBV6-1 to TRBJ1-2, with D unclear. From germline, CDR1 is MNHNS and CDR2 SASEGT. This CDR3 is built from 13 residues. Trimming shortened V by 3 bases and J by 1 base, and 6 bases separated the two germline ends. The CDR3 DNA reads TGTGCCAGCAGTGAGGGAGTTAACTATGGCTACACCTTC. Translating gives CASSEGVNYGYTF.

The genes are TRBV4-1 and TRBJ1-5; weak D call: TRBD1 (5 bases). Per the germline V gene, CDR1 is MGHRA and CDR2 is YSYEKL. Trimming shortened V by 1 base and J by 1 base, and 17 bases separated the two germline ends. CDR3 length equals 18 residues. CDR3 sequence reads: CASSQVPGRGGSNQPQHF. The CDR3 region has the DNA TGCGCCAGCAGCCAAGTCCCCGGGCGGGGGGGAAGCAATCAGCCCCAGCATTTT.

This clone has a single count. The chain carries TRBV10-3 and TRBJ2-7; 10 bases are a match to TRBD1. This CDR3 comprises 14 residues. V was pared by 2 bases and J by 2 bases, with 0 bases of the junction left unmatched. CDR1 ENHRY and CDR2 SYGVKD come from the germline V gene. The CDR3 bases are TGTGCCATCAGTGAGGACAGGGGGCCCTACGAGCAGTACTTC. Translated, it gives CAISEDRGPYEQYF.

V usage is TRBV15 and J usage is TRBJ1-3; D uncertain. V lost 5 bases, J lost 3 bases, and 11 bases lay in between. The V gene's germline CDR1 is LNHNV and CDR2 YYDKDF (reference sequence). This CDR3 comprises 14 residues. The CDR3 is CATSPYTRGNTIYF. CDR3 nucleotides: TGTGCCACCAGCCCTTATACACGTGGAAACACCATATATTTT.

Turning to this clone: The sample contains more than one DNA sequence encoding this CDR3. The J gene is TRBJ2-7, the V gene TRBV28; D remains unclear. Trimming cost V 0 bases and J 0 bases, with 3 bases left between them. CDR3 length: 13 amino acids. CDR1 MDHEN and CDR2 SYDVKM come from the germline V gene. This CDR3 reads CASSLWGSYEQYF. In nucleotides, the CDR3 is TGTGCCAGCAGTTTATGGGGCTCCTACGAGCAGTACTTC.

For the CDR3, the DNA is TGTGCCAGCAGTGGATACCCGGGGACAGGGAAACCCTACGAGCAGTACTTC. Its translation: CASSGYPGTGKPYEQYF. This chain links TRBV25-1 with TRBJ2-7, with 9 bases identical to TRBD1. The V gene end was trimmed by 4 bases and the J gene end by 2 bases; junction bases not matched to a gene: 12. CDR1 and CDR2 from the germline V gene are MGHDK and SYGVNS. There are 17 residues in the CDR3.

This clone was observed once. This chain connects TRBV19 to TRBJ2-1; 8 nucleotides agree with TRBD1. The CDR3 has 15 residues. Trimming at V came to 4 bases and at J to 10 bases, leaving 12 bases not matched to a gene. Germline values: CDR1 LNHDA, CDR2 SQIVND (reference sequence). The CDR3 region has the DNA TGTGCCAGTAGTAACCCAGGACAGGGTCTTCAGGAGCAGTTCTTC. The encoded protein is CASSNPGQGLQEQFF.

This chain joins TRBV27 and TRBJ2-2, with D possibly matching TRBD2 (6 bases). V was trimmed by 5 bases and J by 2 bases, leaving 18 bases between them. Germline V lookup: CDR1 MNHEY, CDR2 SMNVEV (reference sequence). The CDR3 sequence is 17 residues long. The CDR3 reads CASSAARGRANTGELFF. CDR3 nucleotides: TGTGCCAGCAGTGCTGCTCGGGGGAGAGCTAACACCGGGGAGCTGTTTTTT.

This clone was counted a single time. The rearrangement joins TRBV11-2 to TRBJ2-1; a possible D gene is TRBD2 (5 bases). V shed 5 bases and J shed 4 bases, with 15 bases lying between them. Germline lookup yields CDR1 SGHAT and CDR2 FQNNGV. The CDR3 contains 15 residues. Here the CDR3 DNA reads TGTGCCAGCAGCCCACGAAGTAGCGTATACAATGAGCAGTTCTTC. Residues: CASSPRSSVYNEQFF.

The chain employs TRBV6-1 and TRBJ2-1, with 8 nucleotides matching TRBD2. The CDR3 has 15 amino acids. Germline V CDR1 and CDR2: MNHNS, SASEGT. J gave up 6 bases and V 6 bases, and 10 bases lay outside the gene matches. CDR3: CASRELAVLVNEQFF. The CDR3 DNA follows: TGTGCCAGCAGGGAACTAGCGGTACTGGTCAATGAGCAGTTCTTC.

The chain recombines TRBV18 with TRBJ2-5, with D maybe TRBD2 (6 bases). Germline V CDR1 and CDR2: KGHSH, LQKENI. With 6 bases removed from V and 3 bases from J, the gap between germline ends came to 11 bases. The CDR3 consists of 13 residues. In DNA, the CDR3 is TGTGCCAGCTCCCAACGGGGGAAAGAGACCCAGTACTTC. It encodes CASSQRGKETQYF.

The V and J genes are TRBV9 and TRBJ2-1; 9 nucleotides match TRBD2. The CDR3 totals 16 residues. CDR1 and CDR2 from the germline V gene are SGDLS and YYNGEE. V shed 1 base, J shed 7 bases, and the junction held 9 bases outside the gene matches. The CDR3 loop reads CASSVNSGGFGNEQFF. DNA for the CDR3: TGTGCCAGCAGCGTAAATAGCGGGGGCTTCGGGAATGAGCAGTTCTTC.